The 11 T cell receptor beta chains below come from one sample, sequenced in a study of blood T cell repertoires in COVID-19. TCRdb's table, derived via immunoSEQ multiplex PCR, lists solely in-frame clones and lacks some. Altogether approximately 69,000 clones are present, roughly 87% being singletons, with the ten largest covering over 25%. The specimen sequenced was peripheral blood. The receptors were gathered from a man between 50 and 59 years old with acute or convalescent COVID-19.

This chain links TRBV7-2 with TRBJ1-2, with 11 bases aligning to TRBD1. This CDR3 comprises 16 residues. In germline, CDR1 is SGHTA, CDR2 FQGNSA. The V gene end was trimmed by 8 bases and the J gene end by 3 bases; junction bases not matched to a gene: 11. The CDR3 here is CASGGQGAPRYYGYTF. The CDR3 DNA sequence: TGTGCCAGCGGCGGACAGGGGGCGCCTAGATACTATGGCTACACCTTC.

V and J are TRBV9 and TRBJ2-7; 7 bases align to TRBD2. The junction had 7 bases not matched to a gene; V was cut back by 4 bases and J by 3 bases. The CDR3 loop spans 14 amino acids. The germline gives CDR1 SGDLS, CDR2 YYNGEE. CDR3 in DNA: TGTGCCAGCAGCCCCCGGGGGGTAGGCTACGAGCAGTACTTC. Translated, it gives CASSPRGVGYEQYF.

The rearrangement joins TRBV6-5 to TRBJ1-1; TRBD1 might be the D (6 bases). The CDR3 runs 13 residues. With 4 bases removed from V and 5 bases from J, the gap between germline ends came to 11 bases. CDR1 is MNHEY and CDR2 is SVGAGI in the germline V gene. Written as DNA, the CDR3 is TGTGCCAGCAGTTTGGACAGTAGGACTGAAGCTTTCTTT. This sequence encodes CASSLDSRTEAFF.

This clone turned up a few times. CDR3 coding DNA: TGTGCCAGCAGTGAGGACAGGGTAGCAATTGGAAACACCATATATTTT. This sequence encodes CASSEDRVAIGNTIYF. The chain joins TRBV2 to TRBJ1-3, with TRBD1 matching over 8 bases. Trimming at V came to 3 bases and at J to 3 bases, leaving 7 bases not matched to a gene. CDR1 SNHLY and CDR2 FYNNEI come from the germline V gene. The CDR3 runs 16 residues.

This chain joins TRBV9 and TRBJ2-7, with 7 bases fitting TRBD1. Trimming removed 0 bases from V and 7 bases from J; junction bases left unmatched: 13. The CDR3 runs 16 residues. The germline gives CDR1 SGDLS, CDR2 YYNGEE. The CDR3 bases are TGTGCCAGCAGCGTAGATACCGACAGGGAGTTCGAGGAGCAGTACTTC. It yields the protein CASSVDTDREFEEQYF.

Here the CDR3 reads CASSRPGQENNYGYTF. In DNA form, the CDR3 reads TGTGCCAGCTCACGGCCGGGACAGGAAAATAACTATGGCTACACCTTC. The genes are TRBV18 and TRBJ1-2; 8 bases are shared with TRBD1. The CDR3 sequence is 16 residues long. Germline assignment: CDR1 KGHSH and CDR2 LQKENI. After removal of 4 bases from V and 1 base from J, the junction contained 8 bases not matched to a gene.

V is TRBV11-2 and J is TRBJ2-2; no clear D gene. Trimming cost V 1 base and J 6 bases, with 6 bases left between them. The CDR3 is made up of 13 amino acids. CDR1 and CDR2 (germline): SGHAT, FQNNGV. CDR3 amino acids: CASSLVPAGELFF. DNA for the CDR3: TGTGCCAGCAGCTTAGTGCCAGCCGGGGAGCTGTTTTTT.

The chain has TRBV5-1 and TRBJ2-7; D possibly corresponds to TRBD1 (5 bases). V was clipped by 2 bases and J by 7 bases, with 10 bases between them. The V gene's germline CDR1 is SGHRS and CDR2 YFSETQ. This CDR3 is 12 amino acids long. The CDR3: CASSFPSGEQYF. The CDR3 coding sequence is TGCGCCAGCAGCTTTCCCTCAGGGGAGCAGTACTTC.

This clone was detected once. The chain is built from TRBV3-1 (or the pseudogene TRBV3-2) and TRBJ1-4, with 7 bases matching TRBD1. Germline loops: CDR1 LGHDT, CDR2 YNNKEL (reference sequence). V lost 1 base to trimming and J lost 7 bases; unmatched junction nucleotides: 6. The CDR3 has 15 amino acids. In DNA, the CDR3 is TGTGCCAGCAGCCAAGGCAGGACAGGCAGTGAAAAACTGTTTTTT. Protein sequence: CASSQGRTGSEKLFF.

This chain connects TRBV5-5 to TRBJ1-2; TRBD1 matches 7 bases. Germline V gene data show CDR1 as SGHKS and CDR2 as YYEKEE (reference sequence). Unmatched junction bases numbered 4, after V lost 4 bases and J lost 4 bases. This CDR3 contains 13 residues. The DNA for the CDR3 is TGTGCCAGCAGCCGAGGGGGCGGCTATGGCTACACCTTC. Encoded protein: CASSRGGGYGYTF.

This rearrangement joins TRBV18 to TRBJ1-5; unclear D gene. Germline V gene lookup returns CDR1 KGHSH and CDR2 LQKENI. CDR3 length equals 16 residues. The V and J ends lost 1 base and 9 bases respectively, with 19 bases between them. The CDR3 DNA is TGTGCCAGCTCACCACGATACGGGGAGGGAGAGAGGCCCCAGCATTTT. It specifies CASSPRYGEGERPQHF.